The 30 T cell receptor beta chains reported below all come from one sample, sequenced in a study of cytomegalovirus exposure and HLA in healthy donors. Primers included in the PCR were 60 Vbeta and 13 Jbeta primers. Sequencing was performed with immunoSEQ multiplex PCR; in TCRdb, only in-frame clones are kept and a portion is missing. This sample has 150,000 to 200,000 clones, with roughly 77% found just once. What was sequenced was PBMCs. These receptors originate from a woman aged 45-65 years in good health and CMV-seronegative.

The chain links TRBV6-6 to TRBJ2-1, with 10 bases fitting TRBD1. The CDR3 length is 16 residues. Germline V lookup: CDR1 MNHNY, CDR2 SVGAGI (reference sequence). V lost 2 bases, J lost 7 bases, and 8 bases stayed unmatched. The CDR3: CASSYRQGAVPNEQFF. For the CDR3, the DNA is TGTGCCAGCAGTTACAGACAGGGGGCCGTACCAAATGAGCAGTTCTTC.

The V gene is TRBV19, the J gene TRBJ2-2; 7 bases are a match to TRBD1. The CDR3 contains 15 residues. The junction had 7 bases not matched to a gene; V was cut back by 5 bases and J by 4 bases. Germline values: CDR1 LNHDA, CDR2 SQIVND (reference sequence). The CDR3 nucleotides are TGTGCCAGTAGTCCCCGACAGGGAAGCACCGGGGAGCTGTTTTTT. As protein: CASSPRQGSTGELFF.

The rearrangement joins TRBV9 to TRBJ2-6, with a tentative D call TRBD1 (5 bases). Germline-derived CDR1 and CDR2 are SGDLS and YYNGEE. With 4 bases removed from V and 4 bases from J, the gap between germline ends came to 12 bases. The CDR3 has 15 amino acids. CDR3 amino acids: CASSIRAAGANVLTF. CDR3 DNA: TGTGCCAGCAGCATCAGGGCGGCCGGGGCCAACGTCCTGACTTTC.

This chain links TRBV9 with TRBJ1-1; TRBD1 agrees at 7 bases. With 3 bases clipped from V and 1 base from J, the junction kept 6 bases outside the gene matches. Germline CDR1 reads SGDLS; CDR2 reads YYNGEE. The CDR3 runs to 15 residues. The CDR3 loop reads CASSAYRGSNTEAFF. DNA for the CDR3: TGTGCCAGCAGCGCTTACAGGGGATCGAACACTGAAGCTTTCTTT.

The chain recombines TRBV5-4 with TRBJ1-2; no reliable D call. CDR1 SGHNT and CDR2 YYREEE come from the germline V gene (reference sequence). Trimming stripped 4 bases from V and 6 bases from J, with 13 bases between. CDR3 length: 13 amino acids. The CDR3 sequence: CASSTRNRDGYTF. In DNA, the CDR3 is TGTGCCAGCAGCACCCGGAACAGAGATGGCTACACCTTC.

CDR3 protein: CASSSHGGREGYTF. CDR3 bases: TGTGCCAGCAGCTCTCATGGGGGGAGGGAAGGCTACACCTTC. The J gene is TRBJ1-2, the V gene TRBV9; a weak D match, TRBD1 (5 bases). The germline V gene has CDR1 SGDLS and CDR2 YYNGEE. V dropped 4 bases and J dropped 8 bases, with 18 bases sitting between them. This CDR3 is 14 amino acids long. Looking up the rest from reference TRBV9 and TRBJ1-2 gives the full variable domain: DSGVTQTPKHLITATGQRVTLRCSPRSGDLSVYWYQQSLDQGLQFLIQYYNGEERAKGNILERFSAQQFPDLHSELNLSSLELGDSALYFCASSSHGGREGYTFGSGTRLTVV.

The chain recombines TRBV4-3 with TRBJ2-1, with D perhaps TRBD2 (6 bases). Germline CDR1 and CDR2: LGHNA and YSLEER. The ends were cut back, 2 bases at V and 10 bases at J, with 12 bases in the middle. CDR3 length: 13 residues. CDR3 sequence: CASSQSESGEQFF. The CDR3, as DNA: TGCGCCAGCAGCCAATCCGAGAGCGGGGAGCAGTTCTTC.

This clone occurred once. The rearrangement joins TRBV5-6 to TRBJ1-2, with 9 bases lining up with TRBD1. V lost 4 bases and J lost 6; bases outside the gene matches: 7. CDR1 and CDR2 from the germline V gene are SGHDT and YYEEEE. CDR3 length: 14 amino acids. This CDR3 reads CASSLNRGRDGYTF. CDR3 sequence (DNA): TGTGCCAGCAGCCTAAACAGGGGGCGCGATGGCTACACCTTC.

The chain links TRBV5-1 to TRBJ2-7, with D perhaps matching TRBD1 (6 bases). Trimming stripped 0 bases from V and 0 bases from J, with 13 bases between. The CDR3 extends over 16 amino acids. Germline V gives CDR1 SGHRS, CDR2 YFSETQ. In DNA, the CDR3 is TGCGCCAGCAGCTTGGGAACAGGGAGTACCTCCTACGAGCAGTACTTC. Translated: CASSLGTGSTSYEQYF. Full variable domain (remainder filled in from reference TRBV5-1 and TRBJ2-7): KAGVTQTPRYLIKTRGQQVTLSCSPISGHRSVSWYQQTPGQGLQFLFEYFSETQRNKGNFPGRFSGRQFSNSRSEMNVSTLELGDSALYLCASSLGTGSTSYEQYFGPGTRLTVT.

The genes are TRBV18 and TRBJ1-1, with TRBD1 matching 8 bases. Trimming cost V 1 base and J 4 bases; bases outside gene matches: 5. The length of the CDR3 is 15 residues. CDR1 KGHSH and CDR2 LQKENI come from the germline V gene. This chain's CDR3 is CASSPLGQGGTEAFF. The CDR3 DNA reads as TGTGCCAGCTCACCACTTGGACAGGGAGGCACTGAAGCTTTCTTT.

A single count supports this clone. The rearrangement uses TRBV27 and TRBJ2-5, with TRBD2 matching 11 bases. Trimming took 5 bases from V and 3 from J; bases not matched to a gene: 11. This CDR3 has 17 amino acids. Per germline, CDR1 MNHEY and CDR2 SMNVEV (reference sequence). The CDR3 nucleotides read TGTGCCAGCAGTGCCGAACTAGCGGGAGTTTCGAAAGAGACCCAGTACTTC. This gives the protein CASSAELAGVSKETQYF.

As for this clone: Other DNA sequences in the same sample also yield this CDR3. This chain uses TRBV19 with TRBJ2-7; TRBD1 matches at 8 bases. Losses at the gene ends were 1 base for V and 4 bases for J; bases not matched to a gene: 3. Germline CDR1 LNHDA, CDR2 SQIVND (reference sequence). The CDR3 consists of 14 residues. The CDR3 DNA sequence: TGTGCCAGTAGTATAGGCCAGGGGGCTTACGAGCAGTACTTC. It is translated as CASSIGQGAYEQYF. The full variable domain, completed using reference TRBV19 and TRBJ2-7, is DGGITQSPKYLFRKEGQNVTLSCEQNLNHDAMYWYRQDPGQGLRLIYYSQIVNDFQKGDIAEGYSVSREKKESFPLTVTSAQKNPTAFYLCASSIGQGAYEQYFGPGTRLTVT.

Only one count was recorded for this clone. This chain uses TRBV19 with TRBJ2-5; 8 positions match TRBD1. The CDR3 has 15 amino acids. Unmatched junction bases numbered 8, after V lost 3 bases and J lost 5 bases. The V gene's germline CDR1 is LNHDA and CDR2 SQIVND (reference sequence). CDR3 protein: CASSIGQGSRETQYF. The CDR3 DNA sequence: TGTGCCAGTAGTATTGGACAGGGATCTCGTGAGACCCAGTACTTC.

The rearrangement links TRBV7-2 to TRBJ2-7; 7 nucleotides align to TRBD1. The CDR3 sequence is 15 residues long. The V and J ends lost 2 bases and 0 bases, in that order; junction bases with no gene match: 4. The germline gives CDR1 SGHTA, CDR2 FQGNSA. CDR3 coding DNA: TGTGCCAGCAGCTTAAGCAGGGGGATCTCCTACGAGCAGTACTTC. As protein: CASSLSRGISYEQYF.

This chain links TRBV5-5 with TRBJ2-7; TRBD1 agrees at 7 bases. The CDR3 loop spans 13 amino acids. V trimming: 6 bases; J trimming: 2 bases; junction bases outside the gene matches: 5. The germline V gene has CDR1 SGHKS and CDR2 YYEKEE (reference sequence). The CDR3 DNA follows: TGTGCCAGCAATCCGGGACAGACCTACGAGCAGTACTTC. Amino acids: CASNPGQTYEQYF.

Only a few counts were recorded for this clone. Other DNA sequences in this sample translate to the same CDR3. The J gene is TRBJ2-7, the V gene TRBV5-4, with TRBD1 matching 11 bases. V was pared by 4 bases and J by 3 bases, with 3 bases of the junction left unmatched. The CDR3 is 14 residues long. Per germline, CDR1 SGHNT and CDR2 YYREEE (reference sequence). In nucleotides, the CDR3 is TGTGCCAGCAGCCCGGGGACAGGGGGCTACGAGCAGTACTTC. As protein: CASSPGTGGYEQYF.

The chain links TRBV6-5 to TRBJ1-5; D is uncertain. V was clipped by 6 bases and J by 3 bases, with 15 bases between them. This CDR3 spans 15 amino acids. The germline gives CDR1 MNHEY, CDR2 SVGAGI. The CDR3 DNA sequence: TGTGCCAGCAGCAAAAAATGGGCCTTCAATCAGCCCCAGCATTTT. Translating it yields CASSKKWAFNQPQHF.

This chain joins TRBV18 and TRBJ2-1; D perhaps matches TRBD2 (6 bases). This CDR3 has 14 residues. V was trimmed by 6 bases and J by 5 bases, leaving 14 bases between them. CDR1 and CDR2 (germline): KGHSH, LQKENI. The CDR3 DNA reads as TGTGCCAGCTCGGCTAAGCGGGCGGACAATGAGCAGTTCTTC. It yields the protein CASSAKRADNEQFF.

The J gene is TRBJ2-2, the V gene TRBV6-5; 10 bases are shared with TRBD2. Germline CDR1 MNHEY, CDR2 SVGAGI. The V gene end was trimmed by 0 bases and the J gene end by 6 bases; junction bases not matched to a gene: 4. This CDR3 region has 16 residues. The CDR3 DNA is TGTGCCAGCAGTTACTCTGCTAGCGGGAGATCCGGGGAGCTGTTTTTT. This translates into CASSYSASGRSGELFF.

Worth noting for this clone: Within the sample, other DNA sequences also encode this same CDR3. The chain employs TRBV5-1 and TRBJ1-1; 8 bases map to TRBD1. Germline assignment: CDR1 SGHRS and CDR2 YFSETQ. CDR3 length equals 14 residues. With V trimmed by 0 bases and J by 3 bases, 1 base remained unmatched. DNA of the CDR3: TGCGCCAGCAGCTTGGACAGGGGGGACACTGAAGCTTTCTTT. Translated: CASSLDRGDTEAFF. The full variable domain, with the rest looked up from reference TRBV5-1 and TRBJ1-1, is KAGVTQTPRYLIKTRGQQVTLSCSPISGHRSVSWYQQTPGQGLQFLFEYFSETQRNKGNFPGRFSGRQFSNSRSEMNVSTLELGDSALYLCASSLDRGDTEAFFGQGTRLTVV.

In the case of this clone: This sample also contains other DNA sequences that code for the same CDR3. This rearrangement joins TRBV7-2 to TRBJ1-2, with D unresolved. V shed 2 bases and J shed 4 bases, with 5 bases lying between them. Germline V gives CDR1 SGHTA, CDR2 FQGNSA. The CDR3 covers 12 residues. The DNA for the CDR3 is TGTGCCAGCAGCTTACGAGGCTATGGCTACACCTTC. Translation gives CASSLRGYGYTF.

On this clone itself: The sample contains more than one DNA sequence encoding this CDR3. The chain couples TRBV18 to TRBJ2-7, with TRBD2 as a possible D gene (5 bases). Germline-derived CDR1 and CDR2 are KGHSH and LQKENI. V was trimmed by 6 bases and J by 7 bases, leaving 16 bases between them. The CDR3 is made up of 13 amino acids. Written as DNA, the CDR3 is TGTGCCAGCTCGCCTTCTAGGACGGGGGAGCAGTACTTC. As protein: CASSPSRTGEQYF. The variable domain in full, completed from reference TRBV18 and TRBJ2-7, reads NAGVMQNPRHLVRRRGQEARLRCSPMKGHSHVYWYRQLPEEGLKFMVYLQKENIIDESGMPKERFSAEFPKEGPSILRIQQVVRGDSAAYFCASSPSRTGEQYFGPGTRLTVT.

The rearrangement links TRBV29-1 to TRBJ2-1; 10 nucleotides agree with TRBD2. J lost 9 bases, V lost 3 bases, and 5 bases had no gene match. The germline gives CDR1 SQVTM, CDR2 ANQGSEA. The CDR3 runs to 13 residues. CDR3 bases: TGCAGCGTTGATACTAGCGGGAAGGGTGAGCAGTTCTTC. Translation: CSVDTSGKGEQFF.

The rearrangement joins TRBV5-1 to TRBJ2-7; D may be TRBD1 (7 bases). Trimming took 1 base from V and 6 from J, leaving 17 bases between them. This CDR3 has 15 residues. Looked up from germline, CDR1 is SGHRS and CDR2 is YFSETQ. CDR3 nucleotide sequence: TGCGCCAGCAGCTTGAAGGCAGGGGGGTATTCCGAGCAGTACTTC. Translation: CASSLKAGGYSEQYF. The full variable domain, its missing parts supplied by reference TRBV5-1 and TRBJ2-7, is KAGVTQTPRYLIKTRGQQVTLSCSPISGHRSVSWYQQTPGQGLQFLFEYFSETQRNKGNFPGRFSGRQFSNSRSEMNVSTLELGDSALYLCASSLKAGGYSEQYFGPGTRLTVT.

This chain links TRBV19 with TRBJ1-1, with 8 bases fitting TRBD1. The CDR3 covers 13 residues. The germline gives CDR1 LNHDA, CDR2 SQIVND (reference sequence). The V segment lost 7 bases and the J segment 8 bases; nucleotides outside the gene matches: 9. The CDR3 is CASIPEGDREAFF. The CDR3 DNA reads TGTGCCAGTATCCCGGAAGGGGACAGGGAAGCTTTCTTT. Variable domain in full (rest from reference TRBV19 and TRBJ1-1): DGGITQSPKYLFRKEGQNVTLSCEQNLNHDAMYWYRQDPGQGLRLIYYSQIVNDFQKGDIAEGYSVSREKKESFPLTVTSAQKNPTAFYLCASIPEGDREAFFGQGTRLTVV.

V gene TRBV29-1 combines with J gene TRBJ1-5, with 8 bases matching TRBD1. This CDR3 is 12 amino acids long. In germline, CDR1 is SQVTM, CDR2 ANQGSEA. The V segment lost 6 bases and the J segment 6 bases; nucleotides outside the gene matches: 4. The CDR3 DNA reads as TGCAGCGTGATGGACAGGGCTCAGCCCCAGCATTTT. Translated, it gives CSVMDRAQPQHF.

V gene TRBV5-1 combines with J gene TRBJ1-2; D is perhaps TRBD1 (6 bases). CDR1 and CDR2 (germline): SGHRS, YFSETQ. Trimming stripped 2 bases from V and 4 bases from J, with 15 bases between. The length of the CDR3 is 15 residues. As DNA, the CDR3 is TGCGCCAGCAGCTTACAGGGATCCGGATCCTATGGCTACACCTTC. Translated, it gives CASSLQGSGSYGYTF.

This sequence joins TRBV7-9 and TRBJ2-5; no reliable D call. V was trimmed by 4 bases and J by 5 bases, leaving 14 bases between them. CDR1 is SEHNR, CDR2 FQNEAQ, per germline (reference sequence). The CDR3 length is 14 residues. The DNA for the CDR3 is TGTGCCAGCAGCTATGCGGTCTCGCGCGAGACCCAGTACTTC. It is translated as CASSYAVSRETQYF.

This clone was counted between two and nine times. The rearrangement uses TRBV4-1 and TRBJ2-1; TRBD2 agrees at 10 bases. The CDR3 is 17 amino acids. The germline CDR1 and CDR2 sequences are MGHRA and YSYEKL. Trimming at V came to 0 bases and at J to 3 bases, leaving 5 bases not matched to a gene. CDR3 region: CASSQDVASGSYNEQFF. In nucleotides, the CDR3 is TGCGCCAGCAGCCAAGATGTGGCTAGCGGGAGCTACAATGAGCAGTTCTTC.

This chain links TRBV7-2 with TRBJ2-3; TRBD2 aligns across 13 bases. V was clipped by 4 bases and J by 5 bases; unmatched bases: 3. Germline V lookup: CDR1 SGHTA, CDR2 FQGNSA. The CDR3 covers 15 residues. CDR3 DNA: TGTGCCAGCAGCTCCCGGACTAGCGGGAGAGATACGCAGTATTTT. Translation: CASSSRTSGRDTQYF.